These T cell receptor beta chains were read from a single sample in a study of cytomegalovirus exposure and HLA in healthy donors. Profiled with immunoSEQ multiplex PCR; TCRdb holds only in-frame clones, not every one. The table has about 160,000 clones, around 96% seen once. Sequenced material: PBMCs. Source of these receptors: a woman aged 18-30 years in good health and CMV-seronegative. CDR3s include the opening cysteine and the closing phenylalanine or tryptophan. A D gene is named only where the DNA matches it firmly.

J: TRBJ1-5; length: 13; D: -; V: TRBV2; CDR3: CASRRDSNQPQHF; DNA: TGTGCCAGCAGGCGGGACAGCAATCAGCCCCAGCATTTT
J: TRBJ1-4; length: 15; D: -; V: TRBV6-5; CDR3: CASRPSRVTNEKLFF; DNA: TGTGCCAGCAGACCCAGCAGGGTGACTAATGAAAAACTGTTTTTT
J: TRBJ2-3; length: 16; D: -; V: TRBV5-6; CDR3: CASSLAVGLNTDTQYF; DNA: TGTGCCAGCAGCTTGGCCGTGGGACTCAACACAGATACGCAGTATTTT
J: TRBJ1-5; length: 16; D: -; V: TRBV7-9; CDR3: CASSRGDWGWDQPQHF; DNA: TGTGCCAGCAGTAGAGGCGACTGGGGCTGGGATCAGCCCCAGCATTTT
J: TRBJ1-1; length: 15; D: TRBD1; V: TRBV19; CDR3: CASSIAAGGFTEAFF; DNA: TGTGCCAGTAGTATAGCCGCAGGGGGCTTCACTGAAGCTTTCTTT
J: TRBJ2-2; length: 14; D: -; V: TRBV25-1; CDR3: CASSESGFSGELFF; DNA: TGTGCCAGCAGTGAGAGCGGGTTCTCGGGGGAGCTGTTTTTT
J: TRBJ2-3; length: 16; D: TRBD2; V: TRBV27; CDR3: CAIFRSGGGAADTQYF; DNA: TGTGCCATCTTTCGATCGGGCGGGGGGGCCGCAGATACGCAGTATTTT
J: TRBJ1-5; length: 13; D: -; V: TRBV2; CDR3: CASSDSGNQPQHF; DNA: TGTGCCAGCAGTGATTCGGGCAATCAGCCCCAGCATTTT
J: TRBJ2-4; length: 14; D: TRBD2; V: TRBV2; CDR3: CASRLAAAKNIQYF; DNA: TGTGCCAGCAGACTAGCGGCAGCCAAAAACATTCAGTACTTC
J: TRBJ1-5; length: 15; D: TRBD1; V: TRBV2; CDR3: CASRPGQNSNQPQHF; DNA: TGTGCCAGCAGACCGGGACAGAATAGCAATCAGCCCCAGCATTTT
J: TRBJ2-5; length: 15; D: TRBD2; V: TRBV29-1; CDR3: CSVEGTSGGIETQYF; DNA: TGCAGCGTTGAGGGGACTAGCGGGGGTATCGAGACCCAGTACTTC
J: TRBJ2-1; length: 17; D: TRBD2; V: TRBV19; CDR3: CASSHLPGLAGGNEQFF; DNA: TGTGCCAGTAGTCACCTCCCGGGACTAGCGGGGGGGAATGAGCAGTTCTTC
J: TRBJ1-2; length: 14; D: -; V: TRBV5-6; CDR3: CASSLWRAPYGYTF; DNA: TGTGCCAGCAGCTTGTGGCGGGCGCCCTATGGCTACACCTTC
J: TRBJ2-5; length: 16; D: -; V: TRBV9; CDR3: CASSPRAQGREETQYF; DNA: TGTGCCAGCAGCCCGAGGGCCCAGGGGCGGGAAGAGACCCAGTACTTC
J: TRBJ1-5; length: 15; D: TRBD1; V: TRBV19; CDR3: CASNPARQGHQPQHF; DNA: TGTGCCAGTAACCCCGCGCGACAGGGGCATCAGCCCCAGCATTTT
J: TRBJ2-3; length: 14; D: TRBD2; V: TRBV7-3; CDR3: CASSLRLAEGTQYF; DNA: TGTGCCAGCAGCTTAAGACTAGCGGAAGGTACGCAGTATTTT
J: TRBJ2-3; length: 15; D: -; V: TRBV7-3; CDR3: CASSLASSGRDTQYF; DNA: TGTGCCAGCAGCTTAGCGTCCTCAGGCCGAGATACGCAGTATTTT